This TCR beta chain was captured in a study of graft-versus-host responses after intestinal transplantation. Overall study: Grafts that recipients had were multivisceral, liver-intestinal, or isolated intestinal transplants.

Method: immunoSEQ multiplex PCR; TCRdb's copy keeps in-frame clones and lacks some. The sample lists about 60,000 clones, under 90% occurring once. Study-wide points: Ileal or blood samples showed some GvH clones first, and such clones were also found in recipient marrow.

V lost 5 bases and J 7 bases, leaving 7 bases between the germline ends. CDR3 size: 11 residues. CDR1 SGHNT and CDR2 YYREEE come from the germline V gene (reference sequence). Processing was applied to graft tissue in order to liberate intraepithelial and lamina propria lymphocytes. This clone was counted only a few times. The antigen is undetermined. The material was ileum tissue, obtained roughly 54 weeks after transplant. The chain has TRBV5-4 and TRBJ2-1; a weak D match, TRBD1 (5 bases). The sequence came from a human patient who received an intestinal transplant, so some T cells may come from the graft donor. CDR3 coding DNA: TGTGCCAGCAGTAGGGGTAATGAGCAGTTCTTC. As protein: CASSRGNEQFF.